The TCR beta chain under discussion was sequenced for a study of T cell responses to AZD1222 COVID-19 vaccine. The germline gives CDR1 GTSNPN, CDR2 SVGIG (reference sequence). The CDR3 length is 14 residues. The germline V and J ends were trimmed by 4 bases and 3 bases, with 12 bases remaining between them. This table comes from immunoSEQ multiplex PCR, and its TCRdb copy is limited to in-frame clones, with some not included. Here the sample spans around 97,000 clones, around 91% being singletons. This sample comprised peripheral blood, obtained on day 0 of AZD1222 vaccination. The chain has TRBV30 and TRBJ1-4; D is uncertain. The receptor was derived from an adult in good health. CDR3 amino acids: CAWNVGSSNEKLFF. CDR3 sequence (DNA): TGTGCCTGGAACGTAGGTAGTTCTAATGAAAAACTGTTTTTT.